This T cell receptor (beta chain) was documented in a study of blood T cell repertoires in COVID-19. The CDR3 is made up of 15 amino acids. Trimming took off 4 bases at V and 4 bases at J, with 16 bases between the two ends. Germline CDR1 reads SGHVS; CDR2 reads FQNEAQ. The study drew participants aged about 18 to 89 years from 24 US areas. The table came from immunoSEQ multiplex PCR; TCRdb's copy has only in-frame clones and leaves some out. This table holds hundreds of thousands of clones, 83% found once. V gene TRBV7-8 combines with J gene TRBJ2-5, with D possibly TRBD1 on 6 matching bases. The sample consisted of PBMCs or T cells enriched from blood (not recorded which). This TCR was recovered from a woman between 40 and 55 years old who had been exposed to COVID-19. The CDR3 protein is CASSSGAGARETQYF. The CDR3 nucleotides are TGTGCCAGCAGCTCAGGGGCCGGGGCTAGAGAGACCCAGTACTTC.